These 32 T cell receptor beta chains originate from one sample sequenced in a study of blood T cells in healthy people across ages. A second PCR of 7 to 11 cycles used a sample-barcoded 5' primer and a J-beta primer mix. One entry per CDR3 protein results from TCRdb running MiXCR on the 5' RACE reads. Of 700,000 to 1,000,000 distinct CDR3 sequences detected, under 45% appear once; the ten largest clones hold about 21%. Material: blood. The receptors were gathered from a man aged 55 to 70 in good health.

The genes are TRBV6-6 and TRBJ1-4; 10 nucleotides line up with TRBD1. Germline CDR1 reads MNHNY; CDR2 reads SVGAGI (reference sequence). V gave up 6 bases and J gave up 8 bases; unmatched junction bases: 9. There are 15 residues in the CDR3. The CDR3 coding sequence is TGTGCCAGCAGCAGCCACGGGACAGGGGCGGAAAAACTGTTTTTT. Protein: CASSSHGTGAEKLFF.

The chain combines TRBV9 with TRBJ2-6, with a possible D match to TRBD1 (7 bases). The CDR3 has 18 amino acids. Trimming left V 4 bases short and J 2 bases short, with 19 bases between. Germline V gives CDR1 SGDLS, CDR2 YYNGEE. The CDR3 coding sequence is TGTGCCAGCAGCCCCGCCCGCGGGACAGTGGCTGGGGCCAACGTCCTGACTTTC. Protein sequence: CASSPARGTVAGANVLTF.

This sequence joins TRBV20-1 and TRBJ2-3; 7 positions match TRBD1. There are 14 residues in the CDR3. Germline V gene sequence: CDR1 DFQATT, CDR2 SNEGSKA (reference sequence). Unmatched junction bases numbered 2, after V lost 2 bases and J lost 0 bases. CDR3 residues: CSARQGVSTDTQYF. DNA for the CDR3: TGCAGTGCTAGACAGGGGGTGAGCACAGATACGCAGTATTTT.

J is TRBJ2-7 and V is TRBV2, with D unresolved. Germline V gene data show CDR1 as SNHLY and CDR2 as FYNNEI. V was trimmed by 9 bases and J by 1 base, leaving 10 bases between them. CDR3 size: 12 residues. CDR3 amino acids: CASSTASYEQYF. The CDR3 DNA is TGTGCCAGTTCGACGGCATCCTACGAGCAGTACTTC.

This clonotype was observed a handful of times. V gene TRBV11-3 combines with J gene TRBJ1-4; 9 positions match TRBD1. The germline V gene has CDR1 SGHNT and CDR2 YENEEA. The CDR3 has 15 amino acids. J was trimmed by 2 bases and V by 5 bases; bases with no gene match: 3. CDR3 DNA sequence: TGTGCCAGCAGCCCCGGACAGGGGACTAATGAAAAACTGTTTTTT. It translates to CASSPGQGTNEKLFF.

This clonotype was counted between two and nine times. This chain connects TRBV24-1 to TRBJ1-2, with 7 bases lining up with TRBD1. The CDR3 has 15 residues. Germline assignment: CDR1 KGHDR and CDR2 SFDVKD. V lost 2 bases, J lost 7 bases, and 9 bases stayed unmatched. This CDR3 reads CATSDSGTAVGGYTF. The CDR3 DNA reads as TGTGCCACCAGTGATTCAGGGACAGCCGTCGGTGGCTACACCTTC.

The CDR3 protein is CASSPRTSETQYF. The CDR3 nucleotides are TGTGCCAGCAGCCCCCGGACGTCAGAGACCCAGTACTTC. The rearrangement uses TRBV2 and TRBJ2-5; D not certain. V was cut by 6 bases and J by 4 bases, with 12 bases left in between. CDR3 length: 13 amino acids. CDR1 and CDR2 from the germline V gene are SNHLY and FYNNEI. Filled out from reference TRBV2 and TRBJ2-5, the complete variable domain reads EPEVTQTPSHQVTQMGQEVILRCVPISNHLYFYWYRQILGQKVEFLVSFYNNEISEKSEIFDDQFSVERPDGSNFTLKIRSTKLEDSAMYFCASSPRTSETQYFGPGTRLLVL.

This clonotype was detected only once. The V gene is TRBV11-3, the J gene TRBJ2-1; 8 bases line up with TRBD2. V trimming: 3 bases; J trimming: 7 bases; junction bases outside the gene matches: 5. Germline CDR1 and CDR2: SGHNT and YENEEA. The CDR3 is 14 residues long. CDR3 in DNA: TGTGCCAGCAGCTTTCTCGGGAGGGGTAATGAGCAGTTCTTC. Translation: CASSFLGRGNEQFF.

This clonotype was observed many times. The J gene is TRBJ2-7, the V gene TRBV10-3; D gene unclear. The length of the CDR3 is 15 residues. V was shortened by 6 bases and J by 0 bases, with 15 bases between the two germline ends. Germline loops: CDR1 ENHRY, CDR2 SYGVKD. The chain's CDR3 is CAISPRQTASYEQYF. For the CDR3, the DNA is TGTGCCATCAGCCCCCGGCAGACGGCCTCCTACGAGCAGTACTTC.

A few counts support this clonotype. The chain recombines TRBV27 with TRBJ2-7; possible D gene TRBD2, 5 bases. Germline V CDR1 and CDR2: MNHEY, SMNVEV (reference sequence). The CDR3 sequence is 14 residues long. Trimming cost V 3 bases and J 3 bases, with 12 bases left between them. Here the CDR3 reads CASSFQPGIYEQYF. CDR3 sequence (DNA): TGTGCCAGCAGTTTTCAACCCGGGATCTACGAGCAGTACTTC.

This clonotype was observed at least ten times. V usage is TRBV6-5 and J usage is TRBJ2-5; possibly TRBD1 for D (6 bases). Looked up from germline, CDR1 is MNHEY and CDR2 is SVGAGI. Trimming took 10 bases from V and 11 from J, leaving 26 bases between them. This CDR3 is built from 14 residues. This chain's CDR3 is CATKVGTTYREQYF. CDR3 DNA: TGTGCCACCAAAGTCGGGACAACCTATAGGGAGCAGTACTTC.

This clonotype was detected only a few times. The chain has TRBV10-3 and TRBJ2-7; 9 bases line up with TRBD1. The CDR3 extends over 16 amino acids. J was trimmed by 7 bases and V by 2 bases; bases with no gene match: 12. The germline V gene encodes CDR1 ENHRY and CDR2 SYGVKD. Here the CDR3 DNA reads TGTGCCATCAGTGAGGAGGGACAGGGCCCTTTGGGGGAGCAGTACTTC. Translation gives CAISEEGQGPLGEQYF.

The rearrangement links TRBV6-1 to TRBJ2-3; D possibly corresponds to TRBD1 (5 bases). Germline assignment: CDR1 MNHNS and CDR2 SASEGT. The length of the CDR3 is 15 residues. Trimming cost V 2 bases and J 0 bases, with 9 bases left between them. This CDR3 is CASSEWTRSTDTQYF. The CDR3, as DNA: TGTGCCAGCAGTGAATGGACAAGGAGCACAGATACGCAGTATTTT.

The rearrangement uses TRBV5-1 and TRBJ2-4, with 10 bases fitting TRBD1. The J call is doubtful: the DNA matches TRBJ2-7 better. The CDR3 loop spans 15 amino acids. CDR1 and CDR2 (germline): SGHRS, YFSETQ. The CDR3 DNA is TGCGCCAGCAGCTTGAGGTTTGGGACAGGGGACGAGCAGTACTTC. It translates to CASSLRFGTGDEQYF.

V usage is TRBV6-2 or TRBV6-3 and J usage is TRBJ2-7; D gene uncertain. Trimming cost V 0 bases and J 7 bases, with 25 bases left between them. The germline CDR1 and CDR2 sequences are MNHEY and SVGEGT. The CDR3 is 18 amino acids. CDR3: CASSYSPWTRTSTTEQYF. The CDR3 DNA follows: TGTGCCAGCAGTTACTCTCCTTGGACCAGGACGTCTACTACGGAGCAGTACTTC.

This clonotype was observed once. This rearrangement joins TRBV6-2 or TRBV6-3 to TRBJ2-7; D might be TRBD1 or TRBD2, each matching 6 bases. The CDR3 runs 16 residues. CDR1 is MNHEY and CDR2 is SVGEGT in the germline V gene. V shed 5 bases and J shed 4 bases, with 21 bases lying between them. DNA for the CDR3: TGTGCCAGCAGTCCCCAAGGGGGACTGTTTAATTACGAGCAGTACTTC. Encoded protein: CASSPQGGLFNYEQYF.

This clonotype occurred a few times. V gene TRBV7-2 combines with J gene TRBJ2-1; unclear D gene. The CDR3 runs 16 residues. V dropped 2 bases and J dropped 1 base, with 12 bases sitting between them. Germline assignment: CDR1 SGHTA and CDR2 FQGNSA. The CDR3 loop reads CASSLTVLGSYNEQFF. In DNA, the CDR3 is TGTGCCAGCAGCTTAACGGTCCTGGGGTCCTACAATGAGCAGTTCTTC.

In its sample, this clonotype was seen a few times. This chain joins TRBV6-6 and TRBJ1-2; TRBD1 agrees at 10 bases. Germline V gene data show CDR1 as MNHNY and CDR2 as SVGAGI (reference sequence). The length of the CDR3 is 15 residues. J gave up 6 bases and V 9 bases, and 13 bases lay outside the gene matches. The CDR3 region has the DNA TGTGCCAGTTGCGGGTTGACAGGGGGCTCGGATGGCTACACCTTC. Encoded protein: CASCGLTGGSDGYTF.

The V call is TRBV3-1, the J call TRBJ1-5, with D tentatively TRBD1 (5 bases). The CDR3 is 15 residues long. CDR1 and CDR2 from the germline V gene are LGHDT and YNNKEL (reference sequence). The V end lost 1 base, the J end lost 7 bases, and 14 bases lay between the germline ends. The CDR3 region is CASSQGGQGSQPQHF. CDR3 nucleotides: TGTGCCAGCAGCCAAGGAGGCCAGGGATCACAGCCCCAGCATTTT.

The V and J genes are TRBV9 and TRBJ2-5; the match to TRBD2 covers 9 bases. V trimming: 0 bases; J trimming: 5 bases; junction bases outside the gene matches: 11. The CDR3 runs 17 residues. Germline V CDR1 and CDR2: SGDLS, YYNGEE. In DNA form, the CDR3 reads TGTGCCAGCAGCGTAGGAAATAGCGGGGGTTTAGATGAGACCCAGTACTTC. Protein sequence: CASSVGNSGGLDETQYF.

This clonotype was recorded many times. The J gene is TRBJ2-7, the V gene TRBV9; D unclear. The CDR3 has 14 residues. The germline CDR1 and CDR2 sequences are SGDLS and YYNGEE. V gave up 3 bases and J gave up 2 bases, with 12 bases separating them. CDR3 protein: CASSAGTPAYEQYF. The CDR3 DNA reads TGTGCCAGCAGCGCCGGTACACCGGCCTACGAGCAGTACTTC.

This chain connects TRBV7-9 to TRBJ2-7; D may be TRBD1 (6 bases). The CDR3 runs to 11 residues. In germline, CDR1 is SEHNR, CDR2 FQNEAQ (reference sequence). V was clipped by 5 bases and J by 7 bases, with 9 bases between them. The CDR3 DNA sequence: TGTGCCAGCAGCGGCGACAGGGAGCAGTACTTC. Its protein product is CASSGDREQYF.

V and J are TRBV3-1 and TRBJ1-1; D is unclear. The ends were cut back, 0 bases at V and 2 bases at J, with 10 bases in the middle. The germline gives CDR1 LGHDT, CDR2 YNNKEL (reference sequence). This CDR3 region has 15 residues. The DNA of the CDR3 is TGTGCCAGCAGCCAAGACGCGGCGGTAAACACTGAAGCTTTCTTT. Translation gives CASSQDAAVNTEAFF.

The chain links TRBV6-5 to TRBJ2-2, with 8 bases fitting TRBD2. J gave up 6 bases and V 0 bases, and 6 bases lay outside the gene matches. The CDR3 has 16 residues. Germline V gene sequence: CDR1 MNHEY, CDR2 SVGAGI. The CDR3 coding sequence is TGTGCCAGCAGTTACTCCCGGGGGGGGATGGCCGGGGAGCTGTTTTTT. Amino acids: CASSYSRGGMAGELFF.

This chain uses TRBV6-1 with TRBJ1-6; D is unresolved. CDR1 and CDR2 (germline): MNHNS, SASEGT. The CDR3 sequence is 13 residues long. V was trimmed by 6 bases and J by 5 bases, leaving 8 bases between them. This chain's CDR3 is CASRRRDNSPLHF. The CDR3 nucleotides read TGTGCCAGCAGGCGGCGAGATAATTCACCCCTCCACTTT.

CDR3 coding DNA: TGTGCCAGCAGTTTGGGGGGACAGGCCTATGGCTACACCTTC. Translated: CASSLGGQAYGYTF. The chain joins TRBV28 to TRBJ1-2; TRBD1 agrees at 8 bases. CDR1 and CDR2 from the germline V gene are MDHEN and SYDVKM. The CDR3 consists of 14 residues. After removal of 3 bases from V and 4 bases from J, the junction contained 4 bases not matched to a gene.

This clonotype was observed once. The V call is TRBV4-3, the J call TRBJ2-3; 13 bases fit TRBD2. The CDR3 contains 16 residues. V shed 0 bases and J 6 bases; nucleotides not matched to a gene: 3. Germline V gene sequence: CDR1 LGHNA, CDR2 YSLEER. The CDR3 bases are TGCGCCAGCAGCCAAGAACTAGCGGGGGGGCAGGATACGCAGTATTTT. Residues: CASSQELAGGQDTQYF.

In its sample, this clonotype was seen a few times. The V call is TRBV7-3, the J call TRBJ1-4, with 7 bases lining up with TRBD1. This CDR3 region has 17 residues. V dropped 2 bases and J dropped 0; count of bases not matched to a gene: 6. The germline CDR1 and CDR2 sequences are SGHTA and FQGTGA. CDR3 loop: CASSLEQGKSTNEKLFF. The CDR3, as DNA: TGTGCCAGCAGCTTAGAACAGGGGAAATCAACTAATGAAAAACTGTTTTTT.

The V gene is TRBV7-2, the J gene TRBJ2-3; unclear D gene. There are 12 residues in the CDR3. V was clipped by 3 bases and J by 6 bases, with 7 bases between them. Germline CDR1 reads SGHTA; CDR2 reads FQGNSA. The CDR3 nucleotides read TGTGCCAGCAGCTTCATAGTGGATACGCAGTATTTT. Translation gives CASSFIVDTQYF. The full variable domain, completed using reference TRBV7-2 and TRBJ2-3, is GAGVSQSPSNKVTEKGKDVELRCDPISGHTALYWYRQSLGQGLEFLIYFQGNSAPDKSGLPSDRFSAERTGGSVSTLTIQRTQQEDSAVYLCASSFIVDTQYFGPGTRLTVL.

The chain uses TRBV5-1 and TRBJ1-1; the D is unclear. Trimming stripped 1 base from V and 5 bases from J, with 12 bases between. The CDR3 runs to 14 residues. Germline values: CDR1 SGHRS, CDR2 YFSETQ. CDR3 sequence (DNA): TGCGCCAGCAGCTTGCCCTCGTCAGGTACTGAAGCTTTCTTT. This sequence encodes CASSLPSSGTEAFF.

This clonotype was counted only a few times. CDR3: CSVDPGPAQETQFF. In nucleotides, the CDR3 is TGCAGCGTCGACCCCGGACCAGCCCAAGAGACCCAGTTCTTC. The V and J genes are TRBV29-1 and TRBJ2-1; unclear D gene. V gave up 6 bases and J gave up 13 bases, with 25 bases separating them. Germline lookup yields CDR1 SQVTM and CDR2 ANQGSEA. The CDR3 totals 14 residues.

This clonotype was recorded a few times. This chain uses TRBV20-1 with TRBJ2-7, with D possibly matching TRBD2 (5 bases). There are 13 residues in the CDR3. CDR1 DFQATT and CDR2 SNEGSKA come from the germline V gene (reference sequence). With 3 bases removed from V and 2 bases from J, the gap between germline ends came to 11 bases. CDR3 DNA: TGCAGTGCTAGGAAGGACGGGGCCTACGAGCAGTACTTC. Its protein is CSARKDGAYEQYF.